This TCR beta chain was identified during a study of regulatory T cells in long-lasting Graves disease. As for time point: newly diagnosed GD, antithyroid drugs for less than 3 months. The TCR library used RNA extracted from PBMCs. This clonotype was found many times. Germline CDR1 reads SQVTM; CDR2 reads ANQGSEA. The length of the CDR3 is 13 residues. V gave up 3 bases and J gave up 5 bases, with 13 bases separating them. Building of the TCR beta libraries involved iRepertoire HTBI primers and Arm-PCR of CDR3 regions. In TCRdb, the multiplex PCR reads were re-called with MiXCR into one record per CDR3 protein. This table holds hundreds of thousands of distinct CDR3 sequences, approximately 16% found once. These data were also reused for a study on T cells in Graves' hyperthyroidism and ophthalmopathy. That work contributes: The study enrolled patients aged 18 to 65 with newly diagnosed hyperthyroidism of under 2 months' duration.

The chain employs TRBV29-1 and TRBJ1-1; D possibly corresponds to TRBD1 (5 bases). The sequence came from a woman between 25 and 40 years old with Graves disease. This specimen consisted of peripheral blood mononuclear cells (PBMCs), obtained at new diagnosis, from a patient treated with antithyroid drugs. The CDR3 DNA is TGCAGCGTTGAGGACATGGCGGGGACTGAAGCTTTCTTT. Its translation is CSVEDMAGTEAFF. Drawing the rest from reference TRBV29-1 and TRBJ1-1, the complete variable domain is SAVISQKPSRDICQRGTSLTIQCQVDSQVTMMFWYRQQPGQSLTLIATANQGSEATYESGFVIDKFPISRPNLTFSTLTVSNMSPEDSSIYLCSVEDMAGTEAFFGQGTRLTVV.